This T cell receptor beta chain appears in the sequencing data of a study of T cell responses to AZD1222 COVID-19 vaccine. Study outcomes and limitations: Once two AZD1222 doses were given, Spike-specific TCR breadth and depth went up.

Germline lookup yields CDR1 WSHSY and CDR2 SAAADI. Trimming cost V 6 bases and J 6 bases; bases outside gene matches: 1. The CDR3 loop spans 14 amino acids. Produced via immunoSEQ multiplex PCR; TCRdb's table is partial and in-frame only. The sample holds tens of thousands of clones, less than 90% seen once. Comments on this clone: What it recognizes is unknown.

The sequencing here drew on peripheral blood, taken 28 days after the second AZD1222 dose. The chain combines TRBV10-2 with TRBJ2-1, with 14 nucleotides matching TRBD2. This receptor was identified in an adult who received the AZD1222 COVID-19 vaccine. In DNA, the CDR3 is TGCGCCAGCAGAGGGACTAGCGGGAGCAATGAGCAGTTCTTC. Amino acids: CASRGTSGSNEQFF.